The 12 T cell receptor beta chains given below trace back to one sample, sequenced in a study of PD-1 blockade in classical Hodgkin lymphoma. Here immunoSEQ multiplex PCR was the method, and the copy in TCRdb shows in-frame clones only, minus some. The table includes 12,000 or so clones, more than 75% detected once. As for time point: cycle 4 day 1 (C4D1), after around six weeks of nivolumab. In every patient, relapse followed autologous stem cell transplantation, while exposure to brentuximab vedotin differed. Thawed PBMCs underwent magnetic negative selection to obtain purified CD8+ T cells. The sequencing here drew on CD8+ T cells from blood, taken before the fourth cycle of nivolumab. These TCRs come from a human donor with classical Hodgkin lymphoma. The donor label of this sample is uncertain.

The J gene is TRBJ2-1, the V gene TRBV18; 11 bases line up with TRBD2. CDR1 is KGHSH, CDR2 LQKENI, per germline. The ends lost 0 bases at V and 6 bases at J; junction bases unmatched: 4. The CDR3 runs to 16 residues. CDR3 DNA sequence: TGTGCCAGCTCACCACCGGCAACTAGCGGGAGCAATGAGCAGTTCTTC. Its protein is CASSPPATSGSNEQFF. The whole variable domain, remainder taken from reference TRBV18 and TRBJ2-1, is NAGVMQNPRHLVRRRGQEARLRCSPMKGHSHVYWYRQLPEEGLKFMVYLQKENIIDESGMPKERFSAEFPKEGPSILRIQQVVRGDSAAYFCASSPPATSGSNEQFFGPGTRLTVL.

This clone was recorded only once. V is TRBV25-1 and J is TRBJ1-1; 7 nucleotides line up with TRBD1. Germline V gene lookup returns CDR1 MGHDK and CDR2 SYGVNS. V lost 1 base, J lost 0 bases, and 11 bases stayed unmatched. The CDR3 is made up of 18 amino acids. The CDR3 protein is CASSELGGGREMNTEAFF. Written as DNA, the CDR3 is TGTGCCAGCAGTGAATTGGGAGGGGGCAGGGAGATGAACACTGAAGCTTTCTTT.

The V call is TRBV5-1, the J call TRBJ1-4; D possibly corresponds to TRBD1 (5 bases). This CDR3 spans 15 amino acids. Germline assignment: CDR1 SGHRS and CDR2 YFSETQ. V was trimmed by 3 bases and J by 7 bases, leaving 16 bases between them. The CDR3 spells CASSSQGGEVEKLFF. In DNA, the CDR3 is TGCGCCAGCAGCTCCCAGGGAGGCGAGGTTGAAAAACTGTTTTTT. Combining the CDR3 with reference TRBV5-1 and TRBJ1-4 gives the whole variable domain KAGVTQTPRYLIKTRGQQVTLSCSPISGHRSVSWYQQTPGQGLQFLFEYFSETQRNKGNFPGRFSGRQFSNSRSEMNVSTLELGDSALYLCASSSQGGEVEKLFFGSGTQLSVL.

The chain carries TRBV7-6 and TRBJ2-1, with a possible D match to TRBD2 (5 bases). Germline CDR1 SGHVS, CDR2 FNYEAQ. This CDR3 spans 13 amino acids. V shed 4 bases and J shed 10 bases, with 14 bases lying between them. CDR3 protein: CASSWSLADEQFF. CDR3 in DNA: TGTGCCAGCAGCTGGAGCCTAGCAGACGAGCAGTTCTTC.

The rearrangement links TRBV6-1 to TRBJ1-1; 10 bases map to TRBD1. The ends lost 4 bases at V and 3 bases at J; junction bases unmatched: 2. CDR1 and CDR2 from the germline V gene are MNHNS and SASEGT. The CDR3 spans 14 residues. CDR3 loop: CASSAGQGYTEAFF. CDR3 bases: TGTGCCAGCAGTGCGGGACAGGGGTACACTGAAGCTTTCTTT.

The gene calls are TRBV6-4 and TRBJ2-7, with 7 bases that match TRBD2. The CDR3 is 12 residues long. Germline assignment: CDR1 MRHNA and CDR2 SNTAGT. Trimming at V came to 7 bases and at J to 2 bases, leaving 2 bases not matched to a gene. In DNA, the CDR3 is TGTGCCAGCACCCGGGAGGCCTACGAGCAGTACTTC. Translated, it gives CASTREAYEQYF.

This clone was found a few times. V gene TRBV19 combines with J gene TRBJ2-7, with 9 positions matching TRBD1. Per germline, CDR1 LNHDA and CDR2 SQIVND (reference sequence). J was trimmed by 3 bases and V by 4 bases; bases with no gene match: 7. The CDR3 runs to 15 residues. The CDR3 loop reads CASSTAGQGFYEQYF. The CDR3 coding sequence is TGTGCCAGTAGTACCGCCGGACAGGGGTTCTACGAGCAGTACTTC.

The table lists this clone with a count of one. The rearrangement links TRBV19 to TRBJ1-1; D is ambiguous. The CDR3 is 14 amino acids. V gave up 1 base and J gave up 1 base, with 7 bases separating them. Germline V lookup: CDR1 LNHDA, CDR2 SQIVND (reference sequence). The CDR3 DNA reads TGTGCCAGTAGTATAGGGCGGAAGAACACTGAAGCTTTCTTT. It encodes CASSIGRKNTEAFF. The whole variable domain, remainder taken from reference TRBV19 and TRBJ1-1, is DGGITQSPKYLFRKEGQNVTLSCEQNLNHDAMYWYRQDPGQGLRLIYYSQIVNDFQKGDIAEGYSVSREKKESFPLTVTSAQKNPTAFYLCASSIGRKNTEAFFGQGTRLTVV.

The rearrangement uses TRBV2 and TRBJ2-1; 7 bases agree with TRBD2. The V gene's germline CDR1 is SNHLY and CDR2 FYNNEI. V trimming: 7 bases; J trimming: 4 bases; junction bases outside the gene matches: 10. The CDR3 consists of 15 residues. CDR3 sequence (DNA): TGTGCCAGCACTTTAGCGGGTGCCATGTACAATGAGCAGTTCTTC. It is translated as CASTLAGAMYNEQFF.

The chain couples TRBV25-1 to TRBJ1-3; D may be TRBD1 (5 bases). The CDR3 consists of 16 residues. CDR1 and CDR2 from the germline V gene are MGHDK and SYGVNS. Deletions cut 2 bases from V and 3 bases from J, with 14 bases between. CDR3 nucleotides: TGTGCCAGCAGTGAAGCTGGGGGGAGGGATGGAAACACCATATATTTT. Protein: CASSEAGGRDGNTIYF.

This chain joins TRBV2 and TRBJ2-5; D tentatively reads TRBD1 or TRBD2 (5 bases each). The germline gives CDR1 SNHLY, CDR2 FYNNEI. This CDR3 is built from 16 residues. Trimming took off 7 bases at V and 2 bases at J, with 20 bases between the two ends. The CDR3 sequence: CASNPGTAYMQETQYF. In DNA, the CDR3 is TGTGCCAGCAACCCCGGGACCGCTTATATGCAAGAGACCCAGTACTTC.

The chain carries TRBV7-9 and TRBJ2-5, with 7 positions matching TRBD1. Germline assignment: CDR1 SEHNR and CDR2 FQNEAQ (reference sequence). The ends lost 5 bases at V and 5 bases at J; junction bases unmatched: 14. The CDR3 has 16 amino acids. The CDR3 nucleotides read TGTGCCAGCAGCGCCTGGGACAGCGACCCGGGGGAGACCCAGTACTTC. It specifies CASSAWDSDPGETQYF.